The TCR beta chain under discussion was sequenced for a study of molecular identifiers for immune sequencing clone quantification. Trimming pared 5 bases from V and 6 bases from J, leaving 17 bases between. The CDR3 extends over 15 amino acids. Per germline, CDR1 SEHNR and CDR2 FQNEAQ (reference sequence). This clonotype was counted a single time. Its antigen is not known. Regarding the study as a whole: Under 1% of molecules in naive cells, but over 99% of effector molecules, belonged to clones above 20 RNA copies. Spiked Jurkat TCR RNA equivalent to one cell reportedly surfaced among over 850,000 naive cells.

Naive CD8 T cells, phenotype CD8+CD4-CCR7+CD45RA+, were sorted. TCRdb re-called the PCR reads with MiXCR, one entry per CDR3 protein. The sample shows 80,000 to 95,000 distinct CDR3 sequences, over 15% of them seen only once. The genes are TRBV7-9 and TRBJ2-1; D remains ambiguous. Sequenced input: naive CD8+ T cells from blood, with Jurkat cell RNA spiked in. Documented subset: FACS-sorted CD8+CD4-CCR7+CD45RA+ naive T cells. The sequence was obtained from a human donor in good health. Some libraries in this study had Jurkat cell RNA spiked in. The CDR3 here is CASSLLLPEFNEQFF. CDR3 DNA: TGTGCCAGCAGCCTGTTACTACCGGAGTTCAATGAGCAGTTCTTC.